One sample yielded the 22 T cell receptor beta chains listed below, sequenced in a study of control samples from healthy donors and cancer patients. Measured with immunoSEQ multiplex PCR; TCRdb has only the in-frame clones, and not every one. There are about 150,000 clones in the sample; roughly 93% occur only once, and roughly 5.7% lies in the top ten. Sequenced sample: blood. The source of these receptors is a man aged 18 to 30 in good health.

The CDR3 is CASSLPGQHNEQFF. CDR3 nucleotide sequence: TGTGCCAGCAGTTTGCCGGGACAGCACAATGAGCAGTTCTTC. This chain joins TRBV6-6 and TRBJ2-1; TRBD1 matches 7 bases. CDR1 is MNHNY, CDR2 SVGAGI, per germline (reference sequence). This CDR3 has 14 amino acids. The V segment lost 4 bases and the J segment 5 bases; nucleotides outside the gene matches: 5.

The chain links TRBV5-4 to TRBJ2-1, with 7 bases lining up with TRBD2. Germline CDR1 reads SGHNT; CDR2 reads YYREEE (reference sequence). V gave up 5 bases and J gave up 0 bases; unmatched junction bases: 8. The CDR3 extends over 16 amino acids. CDR3 loop: CASRRTSDSSYNEQFF. The CDR3 DNA sequence: TGTGCCAGCAGGCGTACTAGCGATAGCTCCTACAATGAGCAGTTCTTC.

The chain combines TRBV3-1 (or the pseudogene TRBV3-2) with TRBJ1-4, with 7 positions matching TRBD1. The CDR3 length is 14 residues. The germline V gene has CDR1 LGHDT and CDR2 YNNKEL (reference sequence). The ends lost 2 bases at V and 8 bases at J; junction bases unmatched: 5. The CDR3 loop reads CASSQRGGDEKLFF. The DNA for the CDR3 is TGTGCCAGCAGCCAACGAGGGGGCGACGAAAAACTGTTTTTT.

The V and J genes are TRBV12-5 and TRBJ1-6; tentative D call: TRBD1 (6 bases). Between the trimmed V and J ends, which lost 5 bases and 6 bases, there was a span of 17 bases. Germline V gene sequence: CDR1 LGHNT, CDR2 FRNRAP. This CDR3 spans 16 amino acids. CDR3 amino acids: CASGPRGVGGNSPLHF. DNA of the CDR3: TGTGCTAGTGGTCCGCGGGGGGTAGGGGGTAATTCACCCCTCCACTTT. Together with reference TRBV12-5 and TRBJ1-6, the CDR3 gives the full variable domain: DARVTQTPRHKVTEMGQEVTMRCQPILGHNTVFWYRQTMMQGLELLAYFRNRAPLDDSGMPKDRFSAEMPDATLATLKIQPSEPRDSAVYFCASGPRGVGGNSPLHFGNGTRLTVT.

V and J are TRBV6-5 and TRBJ1-2; TRBD1 agrees at 9 bases. Germline-derived CDR1 and CDR2 are MNHEY and SVGAGI. This CDR3 is 13 amino acids long. With V trimmed by 4 bases and J by 7 bases, 4 bases remained unmatched. CDR3 sequence (DNA): TGTGCCAGCAGTTTGGGGGACAGGGCTGGCTACACCTTC. It is translated as CASSLGDRAGYTF.

V and J are TRBV13 and TRBJ2-4; D may match TRBD1 or TRBD2 (6 bases each). Per germline, CDR1 PRHDT and CDR2 FYEKMQ (reference sequence). The V gene lost 5 bases and the J gene lost 3 bases, with 14 bases spanning the gap. The length of the CDR3 is 15 residues. The chain's CDR3 is CASSPRGAVKNIQYF. CDR3 in DNA: TGTGCCAGCAGCCCGAGGGGGGCTGTCAAAAACATTCAGTACTTC.

The DNA for the CDR3 is TGCGCCAGCAGCTTTGTAGATCCCCGCCTCAGCTCCTACAATGAGCAGTTCTTC. Encoded protein: CASSFVDPRLSSYNEQFF. The J gene is TRBJ2-1, the V gene TRBV5-1; D gene uncertain. V shed 2 bases and J shed 0 bases, with 18 bases lying between them. Germline CDR1 and CDR2: SGHRS and YFSETQ. The CDR3 has 18 residues.

This clone was observed once. The chain carries TRBV3-1 (or the pseudogene TRBV3-2) and TRBJ2-7; TRBD2 agrees at 13 bases. V lost 4 bases, J lost 5 bases, and 5 bases stayed unmatched. CDR1 and CDR2 from the germline V gene are LGHDT and YNNKEL (reference sequence). This CDR3 is built from 15 residues. The chain's CDR3 is CASSPKTSGRHEQYF. The CDR3 DNA sequence: TGTGCCAGCAGCCCTAAGACTAGCGGGAGGCACGAGCAGTACTTC.

This clone was seen once. The V and J genes are TRBV5-6 and TRBJ1-1; D unresolved. V was clipped by 5 bases and J by 3 bases, with 14 bases between them. The length of the CDR3 is 14 residues. Germline V gene data show CDR1 as SGHDT and CDR2 as YYEEEE. CDR3 residues: CASRAARLDTEAFF. CDR3 in DNA: TGTGCCAGCAGGGCGGCACGCTTGGACACTGAAGCTTTCTTT.

A remark on this clone: A read error may produce the germline difference seen at one junction end. This chain uses TRBV7-7 with TRBJ2-2; possibly TRBD1 for D (6 bases). Germline CDR1 SSHAT, CDR2 FNYEAQ (reference sequence). CDR3 length equals 15 residues. CDR3 sequence reads: CASSHRDNPTGELFF. The CDR3 DNA reads TGTGCTAGCAGCCACCGGGACAACCCCACCGGGGAGCTGTTTTTT.

A remark on this clone: Other nucleotide sequences in the sample specify the same CDR3. The chain couples TRBV27 to TRBJ2-7; the D gene is possibly TRBD1 (5 bases). Per the germline V gene, CDR1 is MNHEY and CDR2 is SMNVEV (reference sequence). Trimming left V 5 bases short and J 3 bases short, with 8 bases between. This CDR3 has 12 residues. DNA of the CDR3: TGTGCCAGCAGTCCCCAGGGCTACGAGCAGTACTTC. Protein sequence: CASSPQGYEQYF.

This clone has a single count. The chain has TRBV27 and TRBJ1-4; no definite D call. Germline lookup yields CDR1 MNHEY and CDR2 SMNVEV (reference sequence). V lost 5 bases and J 10 bases, leaving 14 bases between the germline ends. The CDR3 is 13 amino acids. As DNA, the CDR3 is TGTGCCAGCAGTGGTTCAACAGCCGGAAAACTGTTTTTT. It translates to CASSGSTAGKLFF.

This clone appeared once. This rearrangement joins TRBV5-4 to TRBJ2-2; D not resolved. The CDR3 sequence is 12 residues long. The V and J ends lost 2 bases and 5 bases respectively, with 4 bases between them. Germline lookup yields CDR1 SGHNT and CDR2 YYREEE (reference sequence). In nucleotides, the CDR3 is TGTGCCAGCAGCTTCTTTACCGGGGAGCTGTTTTTT. Its protein is CASSFFTGELFF.

The chain uses TRBV7-2 and TRBJ1-4, with D perhaps matching TRBD1 (5 bases). The V end lost 6 bases, the J end lost 7 bases, and 18 bases lay between the germline ends. Germline V gene data show CDR1 as SGHTA and CDR2 as FQGNSA. The CDR3 is 15 amino acids. This chain's CDR3 is CASRLDSFRSEKLFF. The CDR3 DNA is TGTGCCAGCAGACTTGACAGTTTTAGGAGTGAAAAACTGTTTTTT.

The rearrangement uses TRBV5-1 and TRBJ1-5; D is unresolved. The CDR3 has 15 residues. Germline V gene data show CDR1 as SGHRS and CDR2 as YFSETQ. V dropped 0 bases and J dropped 0 bases, with 7 bases sitting between them. Here the CDR3 DNA reads TGCGCCAGCAGCTTGGGGCAGTATAGCAATCAGCCCCAGCATTTT. It yields the protein CASSLGQYSNQPQHF.

The chain uses TRBV10-3 and TRBJ1-5, with TRBD1 matching 9 bases. V was pared by 4 bases and J by 5 bases, with 0 bases of the junction left unmatched. The germline V gene encodes CDR1 ENHRY and CDR2 SYGVKD. This CDR3 spans 13 amino acids. The CDR3 nucleotides are TGTGCCATCAGTGGGACAGGGGATCAGCCCCAGCATTTT. This encodes CAISGTGDQPQHF.

The rearrangement uses TRBV7-2 and TRBJ1-2, with D uncertain. CDR3 size: 15 residues. The germline CDR1 and CDR2 sequences are SGHTA and FQGNSA. Deletions cut 5 bases from V and 4 bases from J, with 17 bases between. In nucleotides, the CDR3 is TGTGCCAGCAGCCTTCCATCCGGTGGACTCTATGGCTACACCTTC. Amino acids: CASSLPSGGLYGYTF.

The J gene is TRBJ1-2, the V gene TRBV7-9, with D tentatively TRBD1 (6 bases). Germline V gene data show CDR1 as SEHNR and CDR2 as FQNEAQ (reference sequence). This CDR3 contains 14 residues. Trimming left V 2 bases short and J 9 bases short, with 16 bases between. As DNA, the CDR3 is TGTGCCAGCAGCTTACTTGGACAGCTCAACCGCTACACCTTC. This codes for CASSLLGQLNRYTF.

This rearrangement joins TRBV12-3 or TRBV12-4 to TRBJ1-2; tentatively, D is TRBD1 (5 bases). The CDR3 consists of 13 residues. V was pared by 5 bases and J by 7 bases, with 14 bases between. CDR3 in amino acids: CASSPGRTRGYTF. The DNA for the CDR3 is TGTGCCAGCAGTCCCGGACGGACACGTGGCTACACCTTC.

The chain combines TRBV2 with TRBJ1-2; D gene unclear. The CDR3 sequence is 15 residues long. The V end lost 0 bases, the J end lost 2 bases, and 10 bases lay between the germline ends. Germline V gene sequence: CDR1 SNHLY, CDR2 FYNNEI. In nucleotides, the CDR3 is TGTGCCAGCAGTGAAGCGCTTGTGCAAAACTATGGCTACACCTTC. It encodes CASSEALVQNYGYTF.

This chain connects TRBV12-3 or TRBV12-4 to TRBJ2-1; D gene uncertain. Trimming removed 3 bases from V and 4 bases from J, with 7 bases in between. This CDR3 contains 13 residues. The CDR3 spells CASSFSEYNEQFF. CDR3 nucleotide sequence: TGTGCCAGCAGTTTTTCGGAGTACAATGAGCAGTTCTTC.

The chain is built from TRBV29-1 and TRBJ2-2; no definite D call. CDR1 and CDR2 from the germline V gene are SQVTM and ANQGSEA. With 4 bases removed from V and 0 bases from J, the gap between germline ends came to 9 bases. The CDR3 totals 14 residues. The CDR3 region is CSVALLANTGELFF. The CDR3 DNA reads as TGCAGCGTTGCCCTACTCGCGAACACCGGGGAGCTGTTTTTT.